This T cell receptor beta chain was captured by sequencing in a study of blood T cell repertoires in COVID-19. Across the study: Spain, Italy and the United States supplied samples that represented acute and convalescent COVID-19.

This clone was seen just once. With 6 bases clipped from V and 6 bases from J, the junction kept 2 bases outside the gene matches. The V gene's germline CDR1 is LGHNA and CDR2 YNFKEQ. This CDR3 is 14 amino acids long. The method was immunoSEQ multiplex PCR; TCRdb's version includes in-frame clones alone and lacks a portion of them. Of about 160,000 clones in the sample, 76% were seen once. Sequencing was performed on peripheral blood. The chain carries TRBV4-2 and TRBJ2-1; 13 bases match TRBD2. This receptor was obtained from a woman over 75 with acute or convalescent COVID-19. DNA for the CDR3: TGTGCCAGCAGTCGGACTAGCGGGGGCAATGAGCAGTTCTTC. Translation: CASSRTSGGNEQFF.